Below, 16 T cell receptor beta chains from the same sample are listed, as sequenced in a study of vaccination effects on CD4 cells after COVID-19. Under the ViraFEST assay, PBMC were stimulated with viral peptide pools so that antigen-specific CD4+ T cells expanded. Sequencing was performed afterwards. Investigators separated out CD4+ T cells once about eleven days of culture had passed. Two-dose vaccination with either BNT162b2 or mRNA-1273 was given to the participants. The antigens for these receptors are not known. TCRdb keeps only in-frame clones here, not all; method: immunoSEQ multiplex PCR. The sample has 20,000 to 25,000 clones; roughly two thirds are singletons. The sequenced sample was CD4+ T cells from PBMCs cultured with SARS-CoV-2 spike peptides, obtained after COVID-19 vaccination. The receptors shown here come from a human donor who received a COVID-19 vaccine.

V gene TRBV12-3 or TRBV12-4 combines with J gene TRBJ1-5, with D uncertain. V lost 6 bases to trimming and J lost 1 base, with 4 bases between them. The CDR3 length is 12 residues. The CDR3 reads CASSRSNQPQHF. The CDR3 DNA sequence: TGTGCCAGCAGCCGGAGCAATCAGCCCCAGCATTTT.

The gene calls are TRBV2 and TRBJ2-7; 7 positions match TRBD2. Per the germline V gene, CDR1 is SNHLY and CDR2 is FYNNEI. The CDR3 sequence is 18 residues long. After removal of 4 bases from V and 3 bases from J, the junction contained 18 bases not matched to a gene. CDR3 sequence: CASSVKYDARDYNYEQYF. As DNA, the CDR3 is TGTGCCAGCAGTGTAAAATACGATGCACGGGACTATAACTACGAGCAGTACTTC.

This clone was seen only once. The V call is TRBV6-5, the J call TRBJ1-1; D gene unclear. The V and J ends lost 7 bases and 1 base respectively, with 10 bases between them. The V gene's germline CDR1 is MNHEY and CDR2 SVGAGI. The CDR3 extends over 13 amino acids. CDR3 sequence: CASNGRRNTEAFF. The CDR3 nucleotides are TGTGCCAGCAATGGACGGAGGAACACTGAAGCTTTCTTT.

This sequence joins TRBV3-1 (or the pseudogene TRBV3-2) and TRBJ1-3, with D possibly matching TRBD1 (5 bases). Trimming pared 0 bases from V and 0 bases from J, leaving 21 bases between. The CDR3 is 20 amino acids. Per germline, CDR1 LGHDT and CDR2 YNNKEL (reference sequence). CDR3 DNA sequence: TGTGCCAGCAGCCAAGATCCCTGGGACTCACGGAGGGGCTCTGGAAACACCATATATTTT. It encodes CASSQDPWDSRRGSGNTIYF.

The chain recombines TRBV6-1 with TRBJ1-2; no firm D call. V was trimmed by 3 bases and J by 2 bases, leaving 7 bases between them. Germline V gene sequence: CDR1 MNHNS, CDR2 SASEGT. The CDR3 is made up of 13 amino acids. The CDR3 spells CASSEGVNYGYTF. Written as DNA, the CDR3 is TGTGCCAGCAGTGAGGGAGTGAACTATGGCTACACCTTC.

V usage is TRBV6-1 and J usage is TRBJ2-3; tentatively, D is TRBD1 or TRBD2 (5 bases each). CDR3 length: 11 amino acids. CDR1 is MNHNS, CDR2 SASEGT, per germline. Trimming pared 3 bases from V and 8 bases from J, leaving 6 bases between. CDR3 bases: TGTGCCAGCAGTGAGGGACCTACGCAGTATTTT. Translated: CASSEGPTQYF.

The sample holds a few counts of this clone. The chain has TRBV9 and TRBJ2-3; D is ambiguous. V was trimmed by 4 bases and J by 0 bases, leaving 12 bases between them. Germline CDR1 SGDLS, CDR2 YYNGEE. The length of the CDR3 is 15 residues. CDR3 nucleotides: TGTGCCAGCAGCTTGACTCGGTATAGCACAGATACGCAGTATTTT. Translating gives CASSLTRYSTDTQYF.

The chain joins TRBV5-6 to TRBJ2-7; TRBD2 matches at 7 bases. V dropped 1 base and J dropped 6; count of bases not matched to a gene: 10. The CDR3 length is 15 residues. Per the germline V gene, CDR1 is SGHDT and CDR2 is YYEEEE. The CDR3 DNA follows: TGTGCCAGCAGCTTGTCCGCGGGAGATTGGCTCGAGCAGTACTTC. This encodes CASSLSAGDWLEQYF.

V is TRBV2 and J is TRBJ2-6; no firm D call. This CDR3 is 13 amino acids long. The V end lost 7 bases, the J end lost 1 base, and 5 bases lay between the germline ends. The germline gives CDR1 SNHLY, CDR2 FYNNEI. In DNA form, the CDR3 reads TGTGCCAGCATCTGGTCTGGGGCCAACGTCCTGACTTTC. This translates into CASIWSGANVLTF.

This chain joins TRBV7-6 and TRBJ1-2, with D perhaps TRBD1 (6 bases). With 3 bases removed from V and 5 bases from J, the gap between germline ends came to 19 bases. The CDR3 covers 16 residues. From germline, CDR1 is SGHVS and CDR2 FNYEAQ. CDR3 sequence reads: CASSLGLGGPGYGYTF. CDR3 sequence (DNA): TGTGCCAGCAGCTTGGGGCTCGGGGGCCCTGGGTATGGCTACACCTTC. Together with reference TRBV7-6 and TRBJ1-2, the CDR3 gives the full variable domain: GAGVSQSPRYKVTKRGQDVALRCDPISGHVSLYWYRQALGQGPEFLTYFNYEAQQDKSGLPNDRFSAERPEGSISTLTIQRTEQRDSAMYRCASSLGLGGPGYGYTFGSGTRLTVV.

The V and J genes are TRBV4-1 and TRBJ1-2, with D unclear. Germline-derived CDR1 and CDR2 are MGHRA and YSYEKL. This CDR3 has 13 amino acids. Trimming stripped 0 bases from V and 6 bases from J, with 8 bases between. The CDR3 coding sequence is TGCGCCAGCAGCCAAGAGCTTCGCAATGGCTACACCTTC. It translates to CASSQELRNGYTF.

The rearrangement links TRBV30 to TRBJ1-4; no reliable D call. Trimming took off 4 bases at V and 4 bases at J, with 13 bases between the two ends. This CDR3 spans 14 amino acids. The germline V gene encodes CDR1 GTSNPN and CDR2 SVGIG (reference sequence). CDR3 coding DNA: TGTGCCTGGATGCCAGGAGCGGGTAATGAAAAACTGTTTTTT. Encoded protein: CAWMPGAGNEKLFF.

This clone has a single count. This rearrangement joins TRBV4-2 to TRBJ2-6; the D gene is possibly TRBD1 (5 bases). Germline V lookup: CDR1 LGHNA, CDR2 YNFKEQ. The CDR3 runs 15 residues. The ends were cut back, 0 bases at V and 3 bases at J, with 6 bases in the middle. The CDR3 loop is CASSQEGVGANVLTF. The CDR3 bases are TGTGCCAGCAGCCAAGAAGGGGTTGGGGCCAACGTCCTGACTTTC.

In its sample, this clone is large (0.1 to 1%). The gene calls are TRBV12-3 or TRBV12-4 and TRBJ2-7; 8 positions agree with TRBD2. V gave up 5 bases and J gave up 7 bases; unmatched junction bases: 7. The CDR3 runs to 13 residues. CDR3 nucleotide sequence: TGTGCCAGCAGTCCTAGCGGGCTGGGTGAGCAGTACTTC. It yields the protein CASSPSGLGEQYF.

V is TRBV11-3 and J is TRBJ2-1; 9 positions match TRBD2. The CDR3 consists of 18 residues. The V gene end was trimmed by 0 bases and the J gene end by 7 bases; junction bases not matched to a gene: 13. Germline CDR1 is SGHNT and CDR2 is YENEEA. CDR3: CASSLDQGGSGSPNEQFF. The CDR3 region has the DNA TGTGCCAGCAGCTTAGACCAGGGAGGTAGCGGGAGTCCTAATGAGCAGTTCTTC.

The CDR3 coding sequence is TGCAGTGCTAGTAGGCAGTCTTATTATAGCAATCAGCCCCAGCATTTT. Residues: CSASRQSYYSNQPQHF. V gene TRBV20-1 combines with J gene TRBJ1-5; D not resolved. The CDR3 is 16 amino acids. V was pared by 3 bases and J by 0 bases, with 15 bases between. CDR1 is DFQATT and CDR2 is SNEGSKA in the germline V gene (reference sequence).